This T cell receptor (beta chain) was observed in a study of technical replicates of blood from several donors. Profiled with immunoSEQ multiplex PCR; TCRdb holds only in-frame clones, not every one. The repertoire holds 65,000 to 90,000 clones, with 93% as singletons. Germline V gene sequence: CDR1 MNHEY, CDR2 SVGAGI. V was clipped by 7 bases and J by 3 bases; unmatched bases: 2. The CDR3 is 12 amino acids. This rearrangement joins TRBV6-5 to TRBJ2-7; 8 nucleotides line up with TRBD1. The sequencing sample was made of T cells isolated from PBMCs. This receptor was taken from a human donor in good health. The CDR3 nucleotides are TGTGCCAGCAAGGGGACAGGCTACGAGCAGTACTTC. Translated: CASKGTGYEQYF.